This T cell receptor beta chain was captured by sequencing in a study of blood T cell repertoires in COVID-19. Overall study: Spain, Italy and the United States supplied samples that represented acute and convalescent COVID-19. From T cells, B-cell-depleted T cells, or PBMCs came the material, which was cDNA or gDNA.

The CDR3 runs 14 residues. The germline V gene encodes CDR1 LNHNV and CDR2 YYDKDF (reference sequence). The V end was cut by 3 bases, the J end by 2 bases, with 10 bases between. Original methodology: Estimation of nucleated cell counts was performed using reference gene primer amplification. The protocol was immunoSEQ multiplex PCR, while the TCRdb copy is restricted to in-frame clones and leaves out a portion. V, J and clone size are taken as reported in that table, and D and trimming were inferred from the DNA itself. The data hold tens of thousands of clones, with approximately 82% observed a single time.

This receptor was identified in a man aged 80 or over with active COVID-19. The chain has TRBV15 and TRBJ2-5; D possibly corresponds to TRBD2 (6 bases). The sequenced material came from peripheral blood. The chain's CDR3 is CATSSRRGQETQYF. The CDR3, as DNA: TGTGCCACCAGCAGCCGGCGGGGACAAGAGACCCAGTACTTC.